This is a list of T cell receptor beta chains from one sample in a study of blood T cell repertoires in COVID-19. Produced via immunoSEQ multiplex PCR; TCRdb's table is partial and in-frame only. The sample carries almost 70,000 clones, more than 75% recorded once. What was sequenced was peripheral blood. Receptor source: a human donor in a cohort sampled during active COVID-19. CDR3s include the opening cysteine and the closing phenylalanine or tryptophan. The order of the fields is clone size, CDR3 length, J gene, V gene, CDR3 protein. A clone size is listed for some rows: how often the clone was seen (once, few, many), or a class if it is expanded.

>NA|11|TRBJ1-2|TRBV28
CASSSFYGYTF
>NA|13|TRBJ1-4|TRBV28
CASRDRGQEKLFF
>NA|19|TRBJ1-5|TRBV5-1
CASSPDLDRGDYSNQPQHF
>NA|16|TRBJ2-2|TRBV4-2
CASSQEYEGGTGELFF
>NA|14|TRBJ2-7|TRBV28
CASIPSGQGYEQYF
>NA|13|TRBJ2-5|TRBV7-2
CASSRDRVKTQYF
>NA|14|TRBJ2-7|TRBV24-1
CATSDFPDGKRQYF
>NA|15|TRBJ2-1|TRBV5-1
CASSLAGGTYNEQFF
>NA|12|TRBJ2-7|TRBV6-5
CASRGLVYEQYF
>NA|13|TRBJ2-7|TRBV19
CASSIGQAYEQYF
>NA|18|TRBJ2-2|TRBV3-1/TRBV3-2
CASSHVGLAGRGTGELFF
>NA|15|TRBJ2-7|TRBV6-5
CASSYSAGVDYEQYF
>NA|13|TRBJ2-7|TRBV10-1
CASSEGIGYEQYF
>few|16|TRBJ2-2|TRBV5-1
CASSLPTGGGTGELFF
>NA|14|TRBJ1-1|TRBV20-1
CSASRGTGRTEAFF
>NA|16|TRBJ1-5|TRBV7-8
CASSLAGQDSNQPQHF
>NA|15|TRBJ1-5|TRBV5-4
CASSLGDGDNQPQHF
>NA|12|TRBJ2-7|TRBV7-2
CASSTQGYEQYF
>NA|13|TRBJ2-5|TRBV4-1
CASSTTQGETQYF
>once|14|TRBJ1-1|TRBV6-5
CASTSAGKNTEAFF
>NA|14|TRBJ2-1|TRBV11-2
CASSPGLDANEQFF
>NA|13|TRBJ2-3|TRBV10-3
CAIKRTEEDTQYF
>NA|12|TRBJ2-2|TRBV12-3/TRBV12-4
CASSLNTGELFF
>many|14|TRBJ2-1|TRBV24-1
CATSEPGQMPKQFF
>few|13|TRBJ2-7|TRBV5-4
CASSPAPRDEQYF
>NA|15|TRBJ1-4|TRBV5-6
CASSVRDRGHEKLFF